Listed here are 15 T cell receptor beta chains from one sample, sequenced in a study of beta chain features in type 1 diabetes. Study findings and constraints: The study found moderately but significantly shorter TCRB CDR3s in all four CD4+ subsets of Type 1 diabetes patients.

Expressed TCRB transcripts were sequenced, since all the RNA that had been isolated was reverse transcribed. The repertoire was sequenced with immunoSEQ multiplex PCR; TCRdb's copy has only in-frame clones and lacks some. The table includes roughly 260,000 clones, 20% detected once. Their antigens remain unidentified. Sequencing input: naive CD4+ T cells from blood. The receptors stem from a woman between 35 and 50 years old with type 1 diabetes.

This clone has only a few counts. V is TRBV20-1 and J is TRBJ1-2; D call uncertain. Germline V gene data show CDR1 as DFQATT and CDR2 as SNEGSKA (reference sequence). V dropped 2 bases and J dropped 6 bases, with 7 bases sitting between them. This CDR3 comprises 11 residues. CDR3 sequence reads: CSARSSDGYTF. DNA for the CDR3: TGCAGTGCTAGAAGCTCCGATGGCTACACCTTC.

The chain employs TRBV5-1 and TRBJ2-1; 7 bases map to TRBD1. J gave up 5 bases and V 6 bases, and 8 bases lay outside the gene matches. The CDR3 covers 14 residues. Germline V gene sequence: CDR1 SGHRS, CDR2 YFSETQ. The CDR3 sequence: CASNRQGGHNEQFF. CDR3 in DNA: TGCGCCAGCAACAGACAGGGTGGGCACAATGAGCAGTTCTTC.

This clone was counted only a few times. The chain uses TRBV25-1 and TRBJ2-7, with D maybe TRBD2 (6 bases). CDR3 length: 13 amino acids. Germline lookup yields CDR1 MGHDK and CDR2 SYGVNS. The ends were cut back, 6 bases at V and 5 bases at J, with 14 bases in the middle. The CDR3 protein is CASSPSGTDEQYF. In DNA, the CDR3 is TGTGCCAGCAGCCCCTCGGGGACTGACGAGCAGTACTTC.

The CDR3 DNA is TGTGCCAGCAGGCAGGGCCTGGATTCACCCCTCCACTTT. This codes for CASRQGLDSPLHF. The V call is TRBV28, the J call TRBJ1-6, with TRBD1 as a possible D gene (5 bases). Per germline, CDR1 MDHEN and CDR2 SYDVKM. This CDR3 is 13 amino acids long. The V and J ends lost 6 bases and 8 bases respectively, with 11 bases between them.

This clone was observed a single time. V gene TRBV5-8 combines with J gene TRBJ2-1; 7 nucleotides agree with TRBD2. The CDR3 loop spans 17 amino acids. CDR1 is SGHTS, CDR2 YDEGEE, per germline. The junction had 8 bases not matched to a gene; V was cut back by 0 bases and J by 2 bases. The CDR3 nucleotides read TGTGCCAGCAGCTTGGCCGTGGCGGGAGCGACCTACAATGAGCAGTTCTTC. This codes for CASSLAVAGATYNEQFF.

The chain combines TRBV7-9 with TRBJ1-2; 8 bases agree with TRBD1. With 5 bases clipped from V and 8 bases from J, the junction kept 7 bases outside the gene matches. This CDR3 comprises 13 residues. CDR1 is SEHNR, CDR2 FQNEAQ, per germline (reference sequence). CDR3 nucleotide sequence: TGTGCCAGCAGCACATGGACAGGGCGCGGCTACACCTTC. This codes for CASSTWTGRGYTF.

This clone was detected only a few times. The chain has TRBV25-1 and TRBJ2-7; 9 bases fit TRBD2. The germline CDR1 and CDR2 sequences are MGHDK and SYGVNS. CDR3 length: 17 residues. After removal of 6 bases from V and 2 bases from J, the junction contained 14 bases not matched to a gene. CDR3 region: CASSPGGAGGITYEQYF. The CDR3, as DNA: TGTGCCAGCAGCCCCGGGGGAGCGGGGGGCATTACCTACGAGCAGTACTTC.

This clone was picked up a small number of times. The rearrangement joins TRBV28 to TRBJ1-5, with TRBD1 matching over 7 bases. The CDR3 covers 12 residues. Per the germline V gene, CDR1 is MDHEN and CDR2 is SYDVKM. V lost 6 bases and J lost 7; bases outside the gene matches: 3. The CDR3 reads CASSPGGQPQHF. The CDR3 nucleotides are TGTGCCAGCAGCCCAGGGGGGCAGCCCCAGCATTTT.

V is TRBV29-1 and J is TRBJ1-4; D is unresolved. V dropped 7 bases and J dropped 6 bases, with 15 bases sitting between them. Germline loops: CDR1 SQVTM, CDR2 ANQGSEA. This CDR3 comprises 13 residues. CDR3 region: CSGLQSRDEKLFF. CDR3 coding DNA: TGCAGCGGCCTTCAGTCGAGGGATGAAAAACTGTTTTTT.

This rearrangement joins TRBV30 to TRBJ1-2; 7 bases fit TRBD1. The V segment lost 5 bases and the J segment 5 bases; nucleotides outside the gene matches: 11. Germline V gives CDR1 GTSNPN, CDR2 SVGIG (reference sequence). The length of the CDR3 is 14 residues. CDR3 nucleotides: TGTGCCTGGGGACGGGACAGACGACCTTATGGCTACACCTTC. This encodes CAWGRDRRPYGYTF. The variable domain in full, with the rest retrieved from reference TRBV30 and TRBJ1-2, is SQTIHQWPATLVQPVGSPLSLECTVEGTSNPNLYWYRQAAGRGLQLLFYSVGIGQISSEVPQNLSASRPQDRQFILSSKKLLLSDSGFYLCAWGRDRRPYGYTFGSGTRLTVV.

The chain is built from TRBV18 and TRBJ2-5; D call uncertain. Germline V gene lookup returns CDR1 KGHSH and CDR2 LQKENI. The CDR3 length is 15 residues. V was cut by 0 bases and J by 0 bases, with 8 bases left in between. The DNA for the CDR3 is TGTGCCAGCTCACCACCATCCGGGTACCAAGAGACCCAGTACTTC. Protein sequence: CASSPPSGYQETQYF.

The chain couples TRBV7-2 to TRBJ2-1; D may be TRBD2 (6 bases). Trimming left V 4 bases short and J 1 base short, with 11 bases between. The germline gives CDR1 SGHTA, CDR2 FQGNSA. CDR3 size: 15 residues. For the CDR3, the DNA is TGTGCCAGCAGCTCAGACGGGGGTTCCTACAATGAGCAGTTCTTC. Translating it yields CASSSDGGSYNEQFF.

This clone was seen once. The chain has TRBV29-1 and TRBJ1-1, with D tentatively TRBD1 (5 bases). Germline V gives CDR1 SQVTM, CDR2 ANQGSEA. This CDR3 comprises 13 residues. V was shortened by 6 bases and J by 0 bases, with 11 bases between the two germline ends. Written as DNA, the CDR3 is TGCAGCGTGTACAGGCCGCTGAACACTGAAGCTTTCTTT. Encoded protein: CSVYRPLNTEAFF.

The rearrangement uses TRBV14 and TRBJ1-2; D is unresolved. V dropped 4 bases and J dropped 8 bases, with 11 bases sitting between them. CDR1 and CDR2 from the germline V gene are SGHDN and FVKESK. This CDR3 region has 12 residues. Here the CDR3 DNA reads TGTGCCAGCAGCCGAGGGAGGGAAGGCTACACCTTC. This sequence encodes CASSRGREGYTF.

V gene TRBV19 combines with J gene TRBJ1-5; D gene unclear. The CDR3 covers 12 residues. Germline CDR1 reads LNHDA; CDR2 reads SQIVND (reference sequence). V lost 8 bases, J lost 9 bases, and 14 bases lay in between. CDR3 in DNA: TGTGCCAGTTCCACCCAAGCGAGGCCCCAGCATTTT. Translation gives CASSTQARPQHF.